This TCR beta chain was observed in a study of glioma-infiltrating T cells after dendritic cell vaccination. Study summary: Between the early 2000s and the early 2010s, patients got autologous tumor lysate-pulsed dendritic cell vaccines. Autologous tumor lysate was loaded overnight onto monocyte-derived dendritic cells grown seven days with IL-4 and GM-CSF.

Amplification used 60 V beta primers and 13 J beta primers. The assay was immunoSEQ multiplex PCR, and TCRdb's table has in-frame clones only and misses some. Seen here are under 130,000 clones, around 91% observed once, and the top ten hold approximately 2.7%. Whole-study results and caveats: Only a small number of patients had complete blood and tumor samples.

A few counts support this clone. Its antigen is unknown. Time point reported: after dendritic cell vaccination, including at tumor progression/relapse. Sequences were derived from blood, sampled after dendritic cell vaccination. This clonotype originated in a human donor with glioblastoma.

In nucleotides, the CDR3 is TGCGCCAGCAGCCTTGAAGAGACCCAGTACTTC. Protein product: CASSLEETQYF. The chain is built from TRBV5-1 and TRBJ2-5; D is unclear. The CDR3 contains 11 residues. V dropped 4 bases and J dropped 3 bases, with 4 bases sitting between them. Germline loops: CDR1 SGHRS, CDR2 YFSETQ.